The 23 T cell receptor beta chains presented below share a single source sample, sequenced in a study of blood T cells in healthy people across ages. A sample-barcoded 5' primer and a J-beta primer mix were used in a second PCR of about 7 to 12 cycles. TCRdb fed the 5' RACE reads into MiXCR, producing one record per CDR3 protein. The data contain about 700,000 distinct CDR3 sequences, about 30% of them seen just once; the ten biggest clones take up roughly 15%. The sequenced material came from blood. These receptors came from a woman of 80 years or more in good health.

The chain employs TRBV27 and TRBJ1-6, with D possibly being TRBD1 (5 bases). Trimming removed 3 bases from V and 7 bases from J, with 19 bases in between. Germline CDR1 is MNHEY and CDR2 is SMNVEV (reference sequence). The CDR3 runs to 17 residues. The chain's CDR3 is CASSFAGVRGGNSPLHF. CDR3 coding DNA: TGTGCCAGCAGTTTTGCCGGTGTGAGGGGCGGGAATTCACCCCTCCACTTT.

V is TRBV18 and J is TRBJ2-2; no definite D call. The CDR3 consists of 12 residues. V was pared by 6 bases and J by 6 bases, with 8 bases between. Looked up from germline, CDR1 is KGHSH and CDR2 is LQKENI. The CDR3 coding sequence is TGTGCCAGCTCTCTACCCGCCGGGGAGCTGTTTTTT. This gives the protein CASSLPAGELFF.

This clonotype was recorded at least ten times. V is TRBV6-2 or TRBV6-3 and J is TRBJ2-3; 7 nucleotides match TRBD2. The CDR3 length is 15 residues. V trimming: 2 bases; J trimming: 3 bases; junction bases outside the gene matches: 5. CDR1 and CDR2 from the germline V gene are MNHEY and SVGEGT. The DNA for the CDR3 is TGTGCCAGCAGTTACGATGGGGGGGTGACAGATACGCAGTATTTT. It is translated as CASSYDGGVTDTQYF.

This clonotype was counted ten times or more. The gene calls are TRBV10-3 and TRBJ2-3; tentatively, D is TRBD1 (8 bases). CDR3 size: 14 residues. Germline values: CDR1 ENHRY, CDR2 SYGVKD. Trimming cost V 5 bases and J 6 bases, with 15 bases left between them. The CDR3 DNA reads TGTGCCATCAGTATGACAGGGGAGGGGGATACGCAGTATTTT. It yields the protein CAISMTGEGDTQYF.

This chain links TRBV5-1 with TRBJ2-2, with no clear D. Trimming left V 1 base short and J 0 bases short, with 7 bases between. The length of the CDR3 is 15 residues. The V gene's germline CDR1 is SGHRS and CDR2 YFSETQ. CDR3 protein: CASSLKDPNTGELFF. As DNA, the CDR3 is TGCGCCAGCAGCTTGAAGGACCCGAACACCGGGGAGCTGTTTTTT.

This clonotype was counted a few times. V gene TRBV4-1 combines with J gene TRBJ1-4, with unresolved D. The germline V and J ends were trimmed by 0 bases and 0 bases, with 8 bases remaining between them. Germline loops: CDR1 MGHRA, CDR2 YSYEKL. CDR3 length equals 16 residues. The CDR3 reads CASSQDQYATNEKLFF. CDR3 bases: TGCGCCAGCAGCCAAGATCAATATGCAACTAATGAAAAACTGTTTTTT.

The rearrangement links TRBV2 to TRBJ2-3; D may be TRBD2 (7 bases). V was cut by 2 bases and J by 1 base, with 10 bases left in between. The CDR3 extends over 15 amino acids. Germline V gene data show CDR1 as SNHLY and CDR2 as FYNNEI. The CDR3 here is CASSEREGGTDTQYF. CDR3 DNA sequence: TGTGCCAGCAGTGAAAGGGAGGGGGGCACAGATACGCAGTATTTT.

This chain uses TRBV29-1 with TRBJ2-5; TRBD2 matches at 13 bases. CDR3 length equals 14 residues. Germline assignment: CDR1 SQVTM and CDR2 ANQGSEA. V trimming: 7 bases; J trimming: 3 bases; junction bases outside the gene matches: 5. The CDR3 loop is CSAMGLAGKETQYF. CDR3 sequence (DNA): TGCAGCGCGATGGGACTAGCGGGAAAAGAGACCCAGTACTTC.

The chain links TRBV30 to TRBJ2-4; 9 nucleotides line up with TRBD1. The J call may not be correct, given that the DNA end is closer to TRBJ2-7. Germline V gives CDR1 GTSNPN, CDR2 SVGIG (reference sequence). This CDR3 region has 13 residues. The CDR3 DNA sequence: TGTGCCTGGAGTTTGGGACAGGGCTACGAGCAGTACTTC. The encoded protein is CAWSLGQGYEQYF.

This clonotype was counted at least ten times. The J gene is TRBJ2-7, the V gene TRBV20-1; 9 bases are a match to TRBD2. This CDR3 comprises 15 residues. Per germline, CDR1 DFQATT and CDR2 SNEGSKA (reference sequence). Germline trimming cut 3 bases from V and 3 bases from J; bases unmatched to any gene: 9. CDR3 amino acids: CSARGLAHGFYEQYF. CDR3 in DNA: TGCAGTGCTAGGGGACTAGCTCACGGTTTCTACGAGCAGTACTTC.

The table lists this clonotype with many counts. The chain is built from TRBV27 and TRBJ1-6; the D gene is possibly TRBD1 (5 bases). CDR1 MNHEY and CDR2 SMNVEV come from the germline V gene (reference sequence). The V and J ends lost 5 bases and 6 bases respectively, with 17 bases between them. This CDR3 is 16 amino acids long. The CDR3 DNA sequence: TGTGCCAGCAGTCCGCGGACCAGAAGGGGTAATTCACCCCTCCACTTT. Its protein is CASSPRTRRGNSPLHF.

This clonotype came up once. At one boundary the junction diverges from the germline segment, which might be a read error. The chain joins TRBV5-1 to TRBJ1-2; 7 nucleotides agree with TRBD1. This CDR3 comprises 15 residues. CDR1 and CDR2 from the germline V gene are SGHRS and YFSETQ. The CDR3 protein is CASSGGTEPLYRYTF. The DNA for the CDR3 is TGCGCCAGCAGCGGAGGGACAGAACCCCTCTATCGCTACACCTTC.

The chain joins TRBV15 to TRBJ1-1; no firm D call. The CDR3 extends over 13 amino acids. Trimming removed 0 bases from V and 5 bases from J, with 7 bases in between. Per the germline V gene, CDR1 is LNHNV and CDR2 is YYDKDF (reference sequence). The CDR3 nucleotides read TGTGCCACCAGCAGAGAGGCGAAGACTGAAGCTTTCTTT. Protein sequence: CATSREAKTEAFF.

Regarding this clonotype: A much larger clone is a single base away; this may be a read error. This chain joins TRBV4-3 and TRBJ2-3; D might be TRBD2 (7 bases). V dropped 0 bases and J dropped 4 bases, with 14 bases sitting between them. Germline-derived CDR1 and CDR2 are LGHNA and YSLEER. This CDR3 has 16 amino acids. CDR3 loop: CASSQEGEGGPDTQYF. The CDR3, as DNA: TGCGCCAGCAGCCAAGAAGGGGAGGGGGGGCCAGATACGCAGTATTTT.

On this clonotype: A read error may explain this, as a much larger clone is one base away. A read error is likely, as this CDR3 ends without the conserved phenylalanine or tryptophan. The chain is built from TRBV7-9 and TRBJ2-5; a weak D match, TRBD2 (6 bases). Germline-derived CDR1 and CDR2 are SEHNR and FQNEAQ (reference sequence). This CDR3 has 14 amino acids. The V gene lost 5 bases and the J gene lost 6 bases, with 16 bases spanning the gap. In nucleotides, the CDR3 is TGTGCCAGCAGCCGAGACGGGGAGGATAAGACCCAGTACTGC. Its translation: CASSRDGEDKTQYC.

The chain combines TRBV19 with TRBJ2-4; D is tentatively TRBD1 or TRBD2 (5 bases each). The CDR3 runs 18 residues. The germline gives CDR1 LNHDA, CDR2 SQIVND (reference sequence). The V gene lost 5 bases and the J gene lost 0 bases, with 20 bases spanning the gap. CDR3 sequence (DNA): TGTGCCAGTAGTTCGACCCCGCCGGGACCCATAGCCAAAAACATTCAGTACTTC. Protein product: CASSSTPPGPIAKNIQYF. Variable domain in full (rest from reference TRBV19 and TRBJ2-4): DGGITQSPKYLFRKEGQNVTLSCEQNLNHDAMYWYRQDPGQGLRLIYYSQIVNDFQKGDIAEGYSVSREKKESFPLTVTSAQKNPTAFYLCASSSTPPGPIAKNIQYFGAGTRLSVL.

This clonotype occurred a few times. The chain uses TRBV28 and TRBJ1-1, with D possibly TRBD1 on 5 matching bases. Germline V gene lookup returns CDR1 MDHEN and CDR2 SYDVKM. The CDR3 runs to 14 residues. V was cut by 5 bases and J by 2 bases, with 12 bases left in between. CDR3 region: CASSPPGFNTEAFF. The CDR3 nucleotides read TGTGCCAGCAGTCCCCCAGGGTTTAACACTGAAGCTTTCTTT.

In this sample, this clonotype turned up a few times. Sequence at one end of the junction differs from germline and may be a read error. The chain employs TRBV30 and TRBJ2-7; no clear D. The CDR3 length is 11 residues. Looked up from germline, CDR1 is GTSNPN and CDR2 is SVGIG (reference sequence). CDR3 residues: CVWSEQSEQYF. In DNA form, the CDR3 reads TGTGTCTGGAGTGAACAGAGCGAGCAGTACTTC.

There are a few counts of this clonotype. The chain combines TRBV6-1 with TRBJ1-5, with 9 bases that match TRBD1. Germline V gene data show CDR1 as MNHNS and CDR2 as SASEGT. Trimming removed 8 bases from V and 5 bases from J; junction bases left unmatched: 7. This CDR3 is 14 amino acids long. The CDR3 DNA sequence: TGTGCCAGCTTTAAAGGACAGGGGTATCAGCCCCAGCATTTT. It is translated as CASFKGQGYQPQHF.

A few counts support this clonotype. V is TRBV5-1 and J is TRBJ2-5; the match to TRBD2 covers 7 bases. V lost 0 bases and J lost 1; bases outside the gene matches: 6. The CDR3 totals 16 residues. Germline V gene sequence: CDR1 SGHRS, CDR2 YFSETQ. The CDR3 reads CASSLEGWGGQETQYF. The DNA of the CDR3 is TGCGCCAGCAGCTTGGAGGGTTGGGGGGGCCAAGAGACCCAGTACTTC.

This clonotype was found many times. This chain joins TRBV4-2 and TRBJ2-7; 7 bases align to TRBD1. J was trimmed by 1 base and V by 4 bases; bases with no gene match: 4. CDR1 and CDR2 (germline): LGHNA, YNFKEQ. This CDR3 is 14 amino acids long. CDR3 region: CASSLGGQSYEQYF. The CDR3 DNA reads TGTGCCAGCAGCCTTGGGGGACAGTCCTACGAGCAGTACTTC.

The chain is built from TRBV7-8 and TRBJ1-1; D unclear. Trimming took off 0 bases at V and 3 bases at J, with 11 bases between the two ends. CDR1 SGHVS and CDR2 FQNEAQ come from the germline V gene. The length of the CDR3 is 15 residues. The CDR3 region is CASSLAGRGYTEAFF. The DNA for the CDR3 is TGTGCCAGCAGCTTAGCGGGCAGAGGGTACACTGAAGCTTTCTTT. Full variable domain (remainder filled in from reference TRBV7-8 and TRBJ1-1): GAGVSQSPRYKVAKRGQDVALRCDPISGHVSLFWYQQALGQGPEFLTYFQNEAQLDKSGLPSDRFFAERPEGSVSTLKIQRTQQEDSAVYLCASSLAGRGYTEAFFGQGTRLTVV.

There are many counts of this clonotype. Here the CDR3 DNA reads TGCAGTGCTGATAGCGGGGGCCTATCCTACGAGCAGTACTTC. This gives the protein CSADSGGLSYEQYF. The chain carries TRBV20-1 and TRBJ2-7, with 9 bases that match TRBD2. Looked up from germline, CDR1 is DFQATT and CDR2 is SNEGSKA (reference sequence). The V and J ends lost 5 bases and 1 base, in that order; junction bases with no gene match: 6. The CDR3 runs to 14 residues.